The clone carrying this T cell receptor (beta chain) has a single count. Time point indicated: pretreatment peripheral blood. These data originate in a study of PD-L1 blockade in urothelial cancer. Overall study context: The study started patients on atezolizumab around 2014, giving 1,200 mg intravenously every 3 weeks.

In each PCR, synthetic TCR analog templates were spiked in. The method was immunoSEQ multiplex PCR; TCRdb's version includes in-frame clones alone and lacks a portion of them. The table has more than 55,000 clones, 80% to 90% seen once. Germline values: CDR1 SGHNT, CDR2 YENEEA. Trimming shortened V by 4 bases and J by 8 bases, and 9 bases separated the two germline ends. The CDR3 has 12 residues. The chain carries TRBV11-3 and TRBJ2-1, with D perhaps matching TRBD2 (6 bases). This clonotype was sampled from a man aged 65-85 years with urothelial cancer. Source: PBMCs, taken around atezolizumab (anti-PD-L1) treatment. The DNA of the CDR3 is TGTGCCAGCAGCTCGAGCGGGTATGAGCAGTTCTTC. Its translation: CASSSSGYEQFF.